The following is a T cell receptor (beta chain) sequence with its context. Its antigen is unidentified. These data belong to a study of Graves' ophthalmopathy and Graves' hyperthyroidism. On the study more broadly: Peripheral blood sampling preceded any treatment and occurred at initial diagnosis. Overall study results and limits: Both an approximately 70% sensitivity and an approximately 74% specificity characterized the model's predictions of ophthalmopathy progression.

Each donor who had ophthalmopathy showed moderate-to-severe activity, a CAS of ≥3, a NOSPECS of ≥4, and a duration under 3 months. In germline, CDR1 is LNHNV, CDR2 YYDKDF (reference sequence). This CDR3 spans 14 amino acids. J gave up 6 bases and V 0 bases, and 5 bases lay outside the gene matches. RNA transcripts served as template for amplifying TCR beta CDR3 sequences. The workflow started with a first-round RT-PCR run with HTBI primers and then moved on to a second-round multiplex PCR. Each CDR3 protein gets one entry after TCRdb re-called the multiplex PCR reads with MiXCR. This table holds about 210,000 distinct CDR3 sequences, 29% found once.

Sequenced input: peripheral blood. This clonotype was obtained from a man aged 50-59 years with Graves' ophthalmopathy. The chain links TRBV15 to TRBJ2-7; 7 bases are a match to TRBD1. CDR3 loop: CATSREGQWGEQYF. In nucleotides, the CDR3 is TGTGCCACCAGCAGAGAGGGACAGTGGGGCGAGCAGTACTTC.